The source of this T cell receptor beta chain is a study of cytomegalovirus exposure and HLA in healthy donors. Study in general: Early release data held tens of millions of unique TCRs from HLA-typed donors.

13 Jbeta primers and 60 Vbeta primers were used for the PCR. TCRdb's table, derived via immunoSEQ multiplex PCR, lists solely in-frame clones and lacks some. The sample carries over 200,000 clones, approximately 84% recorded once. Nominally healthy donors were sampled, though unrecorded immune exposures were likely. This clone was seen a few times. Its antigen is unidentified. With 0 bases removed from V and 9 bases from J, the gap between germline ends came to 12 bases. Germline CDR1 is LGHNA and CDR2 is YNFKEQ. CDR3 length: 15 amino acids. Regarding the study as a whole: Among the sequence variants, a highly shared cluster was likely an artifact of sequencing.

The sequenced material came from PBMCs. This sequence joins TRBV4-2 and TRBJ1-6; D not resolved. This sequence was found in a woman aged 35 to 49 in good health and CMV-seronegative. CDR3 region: CASSQEDAQASPLHF. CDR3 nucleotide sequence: TGTGCCAGCAGCCAAGAAGACGCCCAGGCTTCACCCCTCCACTTT.